Each of the 14 T cell receptor beta chains below was sequenced from the same sample in a study of early T cells in non-severe SARS-CoV-2 infection. TCRdb reanalysed the 5' RACE reads using MiXCR and keeps one entry per CDR3 protein. This table has about 24,000 distinct CDR3 sequences, about 3.8% appearing once. Sequencing input: whole blood. The source of these receptors is an adult who was a healthcare worker with PCR-confirmed SARS-CoV-2 infection or an uninfected control (not recorded which).

This clonotype ranks as medium-sized. The chain has TRBV29-1 and TRBJ1-2; D perhaps matches TRBD1 (6 bases). There are 13 residues in the CDR3. V lost 2 bases and J lost 1, with 8 bases in between. Germline values: CDR1 SQVTM, CDR2 ANQGSEA. The CDR3, as DNA: TGCAGCGTTGAAAGGACAGTTAACTATGGCTACACCTTC. Residues: CSVERTVNYGYTF.

This clonotype was recorded at least ten times. The V gene is TRBV7-8, the J gene TRBJ2-7; TRBD2 is a possible D gene (5 bases). The V gene lost 5 bases and the J gene lost 5 bases, with 13 bases spanning the gap. This CDR3 has 13 residues. The germline V gene has CDR1 SGHVS and CDR2 FQNEAQ. CDR3 in DNA: TGTGCCAGCAGCCCCCCCCGGGGAGACGAGCAGTACTTC. This encodes CASSPPRGDEQYF.

By share of the sample, this clonotype is medium-sized. The chain is built from TRBV12-3 or TRBV12-4 and TRBJ1-5; the D gene is possibly TRBD1 (5 bases). Trimming pared 4 bases from V and 0 bases from J, leaving 10 bases between. The CDR3 runs 15 residues. In DNA form, the CDR3 reads TGTGCCAGCAGTTCTTACAGGAATAGCAATCAGCCCCAGCATTTT. As protein: CASSSYRNSNQPQHF.

This clonotype came up many times. The chain carries TRBV10-3 and TRBJ1-5; D might be TRBD1 (5 bases). Germline-derived CDR1 and CDR2 are ENHRY and SYGVKD. The CDR3 has 17 amino acids. Trimming took off 4 bases at V and 2 bases at J, with 18 bases between the two ends. In nucleotides, the CDR3 is TGTGCCATCAGTGTGGGCCGATTGGGAGGGGGCAATCAGCCCCAGCATTTT. Translated, it gives CAISVGRLGGGNQPQHF.

This clonotype was recorded at least ten times. This rearrangement joins TRBV25-1 to TRBJ1-1; possibly TRBD1 for D (5 bases). Trimming cost V 6 bases and J 0 bases, with 11 bases left between them. CDR1 and CDR2 (germline): MGHDK, SYGVNS. The CDR3 is 14 residues long. CDR3 loop: CASRADRLNTEAFF. CDR3 sequence (DNA): TGTGCCAGCAGGGCCGACAGACTGAACACTGAAGCTTTCTTT. The complete variable domain, with remaining parts taken from reference TRBV25-1 and TRBJ1-1, reads EADIYQTPRYLVIGTGKKITLECSQTMGHDKMYWYQQDPGMELHLIHYSYGVNSTEKGDLSSESTVSRIRTEHFPLTLESARPSHTSQYLCASRADRLNTEAFFGQGTRLTVV.

This clonotype was observed at least ten times. The chain is built from TRBV6-5 and TRBJ1-2; D gene unclear. CDR3 length: 14 residues. Trimming left V 2 bases short and J 4 bases short, with 11 bases between. Germline V CDR1 and CDR2: MNHEY, SVGAGI. CDR3 loop: CASSYAQSTYGYTF. In nucleotides, the CDR3 is TGTGCCAGCAGTTACGCACAGAGTACCTATGGCTACACCTTC.

This clonotype appeared many times. As DNA, the CDR3 is TGTGCCAGCAGGGCCCAGGGGGTTTTTAACTATGGCTACACCTTC. Translated, it gives CASRAQGVFNYGYTF. The J gene is TRBJ1-2, the V gene TRBV6-6; 7 positions match TRBD1. J was trimmed by 1 base and V by 6 bases; bases with no gene match: 8. The germline CDR1 and CDR2 sequences are MNHNY and SVGAGI (reference sequence). The CDR3 spans 15 residues.

Ten or more counts support this clonotype. The chain joins TRBV7-8 to TRBJ1-5; 7 bases agree with TRBD1. The CDR3 consists of 15 residues. Germline V gives CDR1 SGHVS, CDR2 FQNEAQ. With 2 bases clipped from V and 4 bases from J, the junction kept 5 bases outside the gene matches. The CDR3 DNA is TGTGCCAGCAGCTTAAGGGCAGGGGGGAATCAGCCCCAGCATTTT. Amino acids: CASSLRAGGNQPQHF.

In this sample, this clonotype turned up many times. V and J are TRBV11-2 and TRBJ2-2; TRBD2 aligns across 12 bases. Germline V gene lookup returns CDR1 SGHAT and CDR2 FQNNGV. The ends lost 1 base at V and 4 bases at J; junction bases unmatched: 10. The CDR3 is made up of 19 amino acids. CDR3 DNA: TGTGCCAGCAGCTTAGTTCTAGCGGGAGGGCCTGGCGGCACCGGGGAGCTGTTTTTT. Amino acids: CASSLVLAGGPGGTGELFF.

By share of the sample, this clonotype is medium-sized. V and J are TRBV15 and TRBJ2-5; 8 nucleotides agree with TRBD1. CDR3 size: 15 residues. Germline CDR1 is LNHNV and CDR2 is YYDKDF (reference sequence). Trimming at V came to 4 bases and at J to 4 bases, leaving 8 bases not matched to a gene. CDR3 protein: CATSTGRGRGETQYF. Here the CDR3 DNA reads TGTGCCACCAGCACTGGCAGGGGGCGCGGAGAGACCCAGTACTTC. Supplemented by reference TRBV15 and TRBJ2-5, the full variable domain reads DAMVIQNPRYQVTQFGKPVTLSCSQTLNHNVMYWYQQKSSQAPKLLFHYYDKDFNNEADTPDNFQSRRPNTSFCFLDIRSPGLGDTAMYLCATSTGRGRGETQYFGPGTRLLVL.

Sample share makes this clonotype medium-sized. The chain carries TRBV7-3 and TRBJ2-1; 10 nucleotides agree with TRBD2. Germline CDR1 and CDR2: SGHTA and FQGTGA. The CDR3 totals 15 residues. J lost 6 bases, V lost 2 bases, and 4 bases had no gene match. The CDR3 is CASSLRLAGGNEQFF. In nucleotides, the CDR3 is TGTGCCAGCAGCTTACGACTAGCGGGTGGCAATGAGCAGTTCTTC.

In its sample, this clonotype was seen a few times. The chain recombines TRBV4-2 with TRBJ2-1; D possibly corresponds to TRBD2 (6 bases). CDR1 and CDR2 from the germline V gene are LGHNA and YNFKEQ. Trimming shortened V by 4 bases and J by 3 bases, and 13 bases separated the two germline ends. CDR3 length: 15 residues. The CDR3 DNA is TGTGCCAGCAGCCCCCTGTGGGGGGACTACAATGAGCAGTTCTTC. As protein: CASSPLWGDYNEQFF.

This clonotype was recorded at least ten times. The V and J genes are TRBV27 and TRBJ2-1; D is possibly TRBD2 (6 bases). Trimming stripped 6 bases from V and 3 bases from J, with 15 bases between. CDR1 and CDR2 (germline): MNHEY, SMNVEV (reference sequence). The CDR3 is 15 residues long. The chain's CDR3 is CASSLEAGLYNEQFF. CDR3 nucleotide sequence: TGTGCCAGCAGCCTGGAGGCGGGGCTCTACAATGAGCAGTTCTTC.

The table lists this clonotype with many counts. The chain uses TRBV11-2 and TRBJ1-5; TRBD1 matches at 9 bases. The CDR3 contains 14 residues. CDR1 and CDR2 from the germline V gene are SGHAT and FQNNGV. The V and J ends lost 5 bases and 6 bases, in that order; junction bases with no gene match: 5. The CDR3 nucleotides are TGTGCCAGCAGCATGGACAGGGGTAGTCAGCCCCAGCATTTT. Translating it yields CASSMDRGSQPQHF.